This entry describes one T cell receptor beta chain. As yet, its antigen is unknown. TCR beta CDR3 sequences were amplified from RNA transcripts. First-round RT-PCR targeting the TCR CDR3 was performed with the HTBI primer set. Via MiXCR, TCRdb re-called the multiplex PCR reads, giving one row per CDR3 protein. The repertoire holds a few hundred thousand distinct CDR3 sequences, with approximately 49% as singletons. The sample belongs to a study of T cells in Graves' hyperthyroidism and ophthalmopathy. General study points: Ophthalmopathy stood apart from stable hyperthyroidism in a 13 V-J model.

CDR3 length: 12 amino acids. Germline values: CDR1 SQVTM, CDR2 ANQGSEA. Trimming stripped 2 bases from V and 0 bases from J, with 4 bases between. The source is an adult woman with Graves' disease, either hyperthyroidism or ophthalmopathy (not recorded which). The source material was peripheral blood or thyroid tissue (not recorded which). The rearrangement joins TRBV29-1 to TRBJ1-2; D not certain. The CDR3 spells CSVEYANYGYTF. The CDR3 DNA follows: TGCAGCGTTGAATACGCTAACTATGGCTACACCTTC. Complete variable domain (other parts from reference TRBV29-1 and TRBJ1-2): SAVISQKPSRDICQRGTSLTIQCQVDSQVTMMFWYRQQPGQSLTLIATANQGSEATYESGFVIDKFPISRPNLTFSTLTVSNMSPEDSSIYLCSVEYANYGYTFGSGTRLTVV.